This T cell receptor beta chain was found in a study of T cell responses to AZD1222 COVID-19 vaccine (dated by TCRdb to 2020 to 2022). About the full investigation: AZD1222 recipients whose second dose came at about 4 weeks and those whose second dose came at about 12 weeks were combined into one group, since spike-specific TCR depth and breadth did not differ between the two schedules. TCR sequencing was performed for 230 to 250 trial participants, of whom about 200 were given two doses of AZD1222 and some 26 were given two doses of MenACWY control vaccine. Trial participants were enrolled into age subgroups of 18-55, 56-69 and 70-plus years, which contained 148, 28 and 57 TCR-sequenced participants, respectively.

On this clone itself: It has no known antigen specificity. Nothing much larger sits one base from this clone, and base qualities are not available.

Results and caveats for the whole study, not just this receptor: Spike-specific TCR breadth and depth rose significantly after two AZD1222 doses compared with day 0 and with MenACWY recipients. Only five to seven AZD1222 recipients were SARS-CoV-2 seropositive at baseline, limiting conclusions about previously exposed vaccinees. The whole spike protein was spanned by vaccine-associated CD4 TCRs, and dominant responses were seen in regions 160-218 and 743-854. Because no day 14 peak-response samples were available, repertoires were characterized only after the peak T cell response. Participants were mostly white British and included more females than males, and it was suggested by the authors that clonal diversity may have been underestimated. Reportedly, almost half of the unique spike-specific TCRs recognized epitopes lying outside the regions that are mutated in the B.1.351 and B.1.1.7 variants. In the small 56-69-year group, the increase in depth fell short of significance, most likely because of low power.

The CDR3 regions of human TCRbeta chains were analyzed by immunosequencing. In the paper's pipeline: Repertoire TCRs were matched against a reference library of SARS-CoV-2-specific TCRs generated with the MIRA antigen-specificity platform. Breadth was defined as the fraction of unique TCRs that were SARS-CoV-2-associated. Depth was defined as the fraction of total T cells that were SARS-CoV-2-associated. Using the MIRA data, each spike-specific TCR was assigned both to the spike region to which the TCR was reactive and to a CD4 or CD8 class. Log10-transformed breadth and depth values were compared by one-way ANOVA with Sidak's multiple comparisons tests. TCRdb carries this immuneACCESS record with in-frame sequences only. Its versions omit some clonotypes, under half of them owing to an unresolved V gene in the studies checked, with the rest unexplained. V and J calls and clone size come straight from that table; D and trimming were deduced from the DNA. Across this sample there are 120,000 to 150,000 clones, with about 88% seen only once. The biggest ten clones account for approximately 5.1% of the sample.

In light of the paper, this sample's time point label describes: baseline before first vaccination. Vaccinee samples were obtained from the UK trials COV001 and COV002, which included a single-blind randomized controlled phase 2/3 trial of AZD1222 (ChAdOx1 nCoV-19) in healthy adults. For TCRbeta chain sequencing, PBMC samples were collected from trial participants at day 0 and at day 28 after the second dose. This receptor was taken from an adult in good health. The sample in question was peripheral blood, obtained on day 0 of AZD1222 vaccination.

In nucleotide form, the sequence is TGTGCCAGCAGCTTAGGAGTTACCACTGAAGCTTTCTTT. Its product reads: CASSLGVTTEAFF. Here the chain combines TRBV7-9 and TRBJ1-1; no confident D gene assignment can be made. The germline V gene (reference sequence) specifies SEHNR as CDR1 and FQNEAQ as CDR2. The CDR3 contains 13 residues, cysteine and phenylalanine counted. The read is trimmed to its CDR3 DNA, 39 bases read in frame from base 1. V is cut by 1 base and J by 4 bases, and the space between the germline ends is 7 bases.